The entry below gives a single T cell receptor (beta chain) sequence along with its context. Looked up from germline, CDR1 is LGHNA and CDR2 is YNFKEQ. V was clipped by 3 bases and J by 2 bases, with 23 bases between them. CDR3 length equals 18 residues. The sample belongs to a study of shared T cell receptors in the human thymus. Produced via immunoSEQ multiplex PCR; TCRdb's table is partial and in-frame only. The profile shows some 400,000 clones, 85% to 95% of them singletons. Sequenced input: thymocytes. The clonotype was recovered from a human donor. J is TRBJ2-7 and V is TRBV4-2, with D possibly matching TRBD2 (6 bases). The CDR3 is CASSQTNEERAETYEQYF. The CDR3 nucleotides are TGTGCCAGCAGCCAGACAAACGAAGAGCGGGCCGAAACCTACGAGCAGTACTTC.